This T cell receptor (beta chain) was recorded in a study of OX40 agonist ivuxolimab in advanced cancers. Across the whole study: Ivuxolimab doses were 0.01, 0.1, 0.3, 1.5, 3 or 10 mg/kg every 2 weeks. Enrollees could have had prior anti-PD-1, anti-PD-L1 or anti-CTLA-4 therapy, which more than 30% had received. Study-wide results and limits: Low normalized T-cell clonal expansion was additionally recorded for some nonresponders. CD8+ T cells (on average) carried more expanded clones than CD4+ T cells.

Concerning this clone: What it recognizes is unknown.

The assay was immunoSEQ multiplex PCR, and TCRdb's table has in-frame clones only and misses some. This sample has tens of thousands of clones; roughly 92% occur once, and the top ten carry 2.8%. This CDR3 comprises 14 residues. The germline V and J ends were trimmed by 4 bases and 0 bases, with 10 bases remaining between them. In germline, CDR1 is GTSNPN, CDR2 SVGIG (reference sequence). V gene TRBV30 combines with J gene TRBJ2-1; tentatively, D is TRBD1 (5 bases). This clonotype was obtained from an adult with an advanced solid tumor such as melanoma, head and neck, liver or kidney cancer. The specimen was CD4+ or CD8+ T cells sorted from blood, collected in a trial of the OX40 agonist ivuxolimab. The CDR3 sequence: CAWMRQFSYNEQFF. CDR3 bases: TGTGCCTGGATGAGACAGTTCTCCTACAATGAGCAGTTCTTC.